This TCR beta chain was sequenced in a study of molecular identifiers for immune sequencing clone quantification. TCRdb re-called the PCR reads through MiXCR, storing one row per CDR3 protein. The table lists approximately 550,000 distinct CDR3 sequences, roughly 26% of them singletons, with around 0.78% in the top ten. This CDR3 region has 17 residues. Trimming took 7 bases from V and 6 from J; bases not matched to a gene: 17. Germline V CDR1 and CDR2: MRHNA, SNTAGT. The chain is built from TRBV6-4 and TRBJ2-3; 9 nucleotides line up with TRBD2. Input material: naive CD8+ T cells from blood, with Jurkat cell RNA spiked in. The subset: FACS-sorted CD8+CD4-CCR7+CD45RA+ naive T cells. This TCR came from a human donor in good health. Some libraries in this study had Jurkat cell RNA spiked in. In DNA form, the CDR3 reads TGTGCCAGCACCGACGCACTAGCGGGCTGGCGGCGCGATACGCAGTATTTT. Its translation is CASTDALAGWRRDTQYF.